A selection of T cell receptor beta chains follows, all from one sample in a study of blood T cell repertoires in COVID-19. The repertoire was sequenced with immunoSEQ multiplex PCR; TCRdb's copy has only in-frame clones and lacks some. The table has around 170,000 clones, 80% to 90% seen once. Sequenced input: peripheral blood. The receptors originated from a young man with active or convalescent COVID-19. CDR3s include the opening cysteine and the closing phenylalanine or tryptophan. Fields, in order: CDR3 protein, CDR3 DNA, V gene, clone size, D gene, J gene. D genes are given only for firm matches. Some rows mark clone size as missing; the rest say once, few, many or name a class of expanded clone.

CDR3aa: CATNPLGQGFNEQFF
CDR3nt: TGTGCCACAAACCCATTGGGACAGGGGTTCAATGAGCAGTTCTTC
v_gene: TRBV15
abundance: -
d_gene: TRBD1
j_gene: TRBJ2-1

CDR3aa: CAWMRPWDMEAFF
CDR3nt: TGTGCCTGGATGAGGCCTTGGGACATGGAAGCTTTCTTT
v_gene: TRBV30
abundance: -
d_gene: -
j_gene: TRBJ1-1

CDR3aa: CATTGGKTEAFF
CDR3nt: TGTGCCACGACGGGGGGCAAGACTGAAGCTTTCTTT
v_gene: TRBV6-5
abundance: -
d_gene: -
j_gene: TRBJ1-1

CDR3aa: CASSRTEASNQPQHF
CDR3nt: TGCGCCAGCAGCCGGACAGAAGCTAGCAATCAGCCCCAGCATTTT
v_gene: TRBV4-1
abundance: -
d_gene: -
j_gene: TRBJ1-5

CDR3aa: CASSQADRTNTEAFF
CDR3nt: TGCGCCAGCAGCCAGGCCGACAGGACTAACACTGAAGCTTTCTTT
v_gene: TRBV4-1
abundance: -
d_gene: -
j_gene: TRBJ1-1

CDR3aa: CASSLDGTGTYGYTF
CDR3nt: TGTGCCAGCAGCTTAGATGGGACAGGGACTTATGGCTACACCTTC
v_gene: TRBV11-2
abundance: -
d_gene: TRBD1
j_gene: TRBJ1-2

CDR3aa: CASSNLDRKETQYF
CDR3nt: TGTGCCAGCAGCAACCTGGACAGAAAAGAGACCCAGTACTTC
v_gene: TRBV11-3
abundance: -
d_gene: -
j_gene: TRBJ2-5

CDR3aa: CAWRGVAYGYTF
CDR3nt: TGTGCCTGGAGGGGAGTTGCCTATGGCTACACCTTC
v_gene: TRBV30
abundance: -
d_gene: -
j_gene: TRBJ1-2

CDR3aa: CASSTRQGYNEQFF
CDR3nt: TGTGCCAGCAGCACCCGACAGGGCTACAATGAGCAGTTCTTC
v_gene: TRBV21-1
abundance: -
d_gene: -
j_gene: TRBJ2-1

CDR3aa: CASSFGRRGYRGQDLEAFF
CDR3nt: TGTGCCAGCAGCTTTGGACGAAGGGGTTACCGGGGACAGGACCTTGAAGCTTTCTTT
v_gene: TRBV7-9
abundance: once
d_gene: TRBD1
j_gene: TRBJ1-1

CDR3aa: CASSLGARGQDPGNGYTF
CDR3nt: TGCGCCAGCAGCTTGGGAGCCCGCGGACAGGACCCCGGAAATGGCTACACCTTC
v_gene: TRBV5-1
abundance: -
d_gene: TRBD1
j_gene: TRBJ1-2

CDR3aa: CATSSPRDLDGYTF
CDR3nt: TGTGCCACCAGTTCTCCCAGGGATTTGGATGGCTACACCTTC
v_gene: TRBV24-1
abundance: -
d_gene: -
j_gene: TRBJ1-2

CDR3aa: CASSGGRETDTQYF
CDR3nt: TGTGCCAGCAGTGGGGGCCGGGAGACAGATACGCAGTATTTT
v_gene: TRBV6-4
abundance: -
d_gene: -
j_gene: TRBJ2-3

CDR3aa: CASSPNQGIEAFF
CDR3nt: TGCGCCAGCAGCCCGAATCAGGGGATTGAAGCTTTCTTT
v_gene: TRBV4-3
abundance: few
d_gene: -
j_gene: TRBJ1-1

CDR3aa: CASSYGTGLYNEQFF
CDR3nt: TGTGCCAGCAGTTATGGGACAGGGCTTTACAATGAGCAGTTCTTC
v_gene: TRBV6-2/TRBV6-3
abundance: -
d_gene: TRBD1
j_gene: TRBJ2-1

CDR3aa: CATEGPSTDGYTF
CDR3nt: TGTGCCACCGAGGGCCCCTCGACGGATGGCTACACCTTC
v_gene: TRBV5-5
abundance: -
d_gene: -
j_gene: TRBJ1-2

CDR3aa: CASSQGGGANNEQFF
CDR3nt: TGCGCCAGCAGCCAAGGAGGGGGGGCAAACAATGAGCAGTTCTTC
v_gene: TRBV4-3
abundance: -
d_gene: -
j_gene: TRBJ2-1

CDR3aa: CASSLDWTIPKYPTHEQYF
CDR3nt: TGTGCCAGCAGCTTGGACTGGACTATCCCCAAGTACCCTACCCACGAGCAGTACTTC
v_gene: TRBV5-4
abundance: once
d_gene: -
j_gene: TRBJ2-7

CDR3aa: CASSEFSRTGELFF
CDR3nt: TGTGCCAGCAGTGAATTCTCCCGCACCGGGGAGCTGTTTTTT
v_gene: TRBV25-1
abundance: -
d_gene: -
j_gene: TRBJ2-2

CDR3aa: CASSLDLGGVPGELFF
CDR3nt: TGTGCCAGCAGCTTGGATCTCGGGGGGGTCCCCGGGGAGCTGTTTTTT
v_gene: TRBV5-8
abundance: -
d_gene: TRBD2
j_gene: TRBJ2-2

CDR3aa: CASSPLGHSSYNEQFF
CDR3nt: TGTGCCAGCTCACCACTGGGACACAGCTCCTACAATGAGCAGTTCTTC
v_gene: TRBV18
abundance: -
d_gene: -
j_gene: TRBJ2-1

CDR3aa: CASRTGGEETQYF
CDR3nt: TGTGCCAGCCGGACAGGGGGCGAAGAGACCCAGTACTTC
v_gene: TRBV19
abundance: few
d_gene: TRBD1
j_gene: TRBJ2-5

CDR3aa: CASSLSRLNTEAFF
CDR3nt: TGTGCCAGCAGCTTATCCAGGTTAAACACTGAAGCTTTCTTT
v_gene: TRBV7-9
abundance: few
d_gene: -
j_gene: TRBJ1-1

CDR3aa: CASSSRDIMNTEAFF
CDR3nt: TGTGCCAGCAGCTCCAGGGACATCATGAACACTGAAGCTTTCTTT
v_gene: TRBV6-1
abundance: -
d_gene: -
j_gene: TRBJ1-1

CDR3aa: CAWRAGTGRYNEQFF
CDR3nt: TGTGCCTGGAGGGCCGGGACAGGGAGATACAATGAGCAGTTCTTC
v_gene: TRBV30
abundance: -
d_gene: TRBD1
j_gene: TRBJ2-1

CDR3aa: CASSNILPGGANSPLHF
CDR3nt: TGTGCCAGCAGCAATATACTCCCCGGGGGGGCAAATTCACCCCTCCACTTT
v_gene: TRBV27
abundance: once
d_gene: -
j_gene: TRBJ1-6

CDR3aa: CASRDNRNEQFF
CDR3nt: TGTGCCAGCAGAGACAACAGGAATGAGCAGTTCTTC
v_gene: TRBV12-3/TRBV12-4
abundance: -
d_gene: -
j_gene: TRBJ2-1

CDR3aa: CASAKSTGSSTNTGELFF
CDR3nt: TGTGCCAGCGCCAAGTCGACAGGGTCAAGCACGAACACCGGGGAGCTGTTTTTT
v_gene: TRBV7-9
abundance: -
d_gene: TRBD1
j_gene: TRBJ2-2

CDR3aa: CASSSPEAPVYNEQFF
CDR3nt: TGTGCCAGCAGCTCCCCCGAGGCCCCGGTCTACAATGAGCAGTTCTTC
v_gene: TRBV7-9
abundance: -
d_gene: -
j_gene: TRBJ2-1

CDR3aa: CASSFQTGYLAEAFF
CDR3nt: TGTGCCAGCAGTTTTCAGACAGGGTATCTGGCTGAAGCTTTCTTT
v_gene: TRBV28
abundance: -
d_gene: TRBD1
j_gene: TRBJ1-1

CDR3aa: CSVFGTGSNQPQHF
CDR3nt: TGCAGCGTTTTCGGGACAGGGAGCAATCAGCCCCAGCATTTT
v_gene: TRBV29-1
abundance: -
d_gene: TRBD1
j_gene: TRBJ1-5

CDR3aa: CASSSGQLNTEAFF
CDR3nt: TGCGCCAGCAGCTCGGGACAGTTGAACACTGAAGCTTTCTTT
v_gene: TRBV5-1
abundance: -
d_gene: TRBD1
j_gene: TRBJ1-1

CDR3aa: CASSSGTGNGYTF
CDR3nt: TGTGCCAGCAGTTCTGGGACAGGGAATGGCTACACCTTC
v_gene: TRBV12-3/TRBV12-4
abundance: -
d_gene: TRBD1
j_gene: TRBJ1-2

CDR3aa: CASSYKEGGTDTQYF
CDR3nt: TGTGCCAGCAGTTACAAGGAGGGCGGCACAGATACGCAGTATTTT
v_gene: TRBV6-5
abundance: -
d_gene: -
j_gene: TRBJ2-3

CDR3aa: CASSPSGRYQETQYF
CDR3nt: TGTGCCAGCTCACCTAGCGGGAGGTACCAAGAGACCCAGTACTTC
v_gene: TRBV18
abundance: -
d_gene: TRBD2
j_gene: TRBJ2-5

CDR3aa: CASSIGGGQDLWGYTF
CDR3nt: TGTGCCAGTAGTATAGGAGGGGGACAGGACCTTTGGGGCTACACCTTC
v_gene: TRBV19
abundance: -
d_gene: TRBD1
j_gene: TRBJ1-2

CDR3aa: CASSSGTGLYEQYF
CDR3nt: TGTGCCAGTAGTTCCGGGACAGGACTCTACGAGCAGTACTTC
v_gene: TRBV19
abundance: -
d_gene: TRBD1
j_gene: TRBJ2-7

CDR3aa: CASSQPGQGNGYTF
CDR3nt: TGTGCCAGCAGCCAACCGGGACAGGGCAACGGCTACACCTTC
v_gene: TRBV5-4
abundance: -
d_gene: TRBD1
j_gene: TRBJ1-2

CDR3aa: CASSFADRVKGAGELFF
CDR3nt: TGTGCCAGCAGTTTCGCGGACAGGGTAAAGGGAGCCGGGGAGCTGTTTTTT
v_gene: TRBV27
abundance: -
d_gene: TRBD1
j_gene: TRBJ2-2

CDR3aa: CASSEWTGHWEDTQYF
CDR3nt: TGTGCCAGCAGTGAGTGGACAGGGCATTGGGAAGATACGCAGTATTTT
v_gene: TRBV2
abundance: -
d_gene: TRBD1
j_gene: TRBJ2-3

CDR3aa: CAWSISGGAGSNQPQHF
CDR3nt: TGTGCCTGGAGTATCTCAGGGGGCGCGGGGAGCAATCAGCCCCAGCATTTT
v_gene: TRBV30
abundance: -
d_gene: TRBD1
j_gene: TRBJ1-5

CDR3aa: CASSEGFQVATF
CDR3nt: TGCGCCAGCAGTGAAGGTTTCCAGGTTGCGACCTTC
v_gene: TRBV10-2
abundance: once
d_gene: -
j_gene: TRBJ1-2

CDR3aa: CASSLAGLLHLPLHF
CDR3nt: TGTGCCAGCAGCTTAGCGGGCTTACTCCACCTGCCCCTCCACTTT
v_gene: TRBV7-9
abundance: -
d_gene: -
j_gene: TRBJ1-6

CDR3aa: CASSPGWASGRIISYNEQFF
CDR3nt: TGCGCCAGCAGCCCGGGTTGGGCTAGCGGGAGGATTATATCCTACAATGAGCAGTTCTTC
v_gene: TRBV4-3
abundance: -
d_gene: TRBD2
j_gene: TRBJ2-1

CDR3aa: CASSYSAGAGGYTF
CDR3nt: TGTGCCAGCAGTTACTCAGCAGGGGCGGGCGGCTACACCTTC
v_gene: TRBV6-5
abundance: -
d_gene: -
j_gene: TRBJ1-2